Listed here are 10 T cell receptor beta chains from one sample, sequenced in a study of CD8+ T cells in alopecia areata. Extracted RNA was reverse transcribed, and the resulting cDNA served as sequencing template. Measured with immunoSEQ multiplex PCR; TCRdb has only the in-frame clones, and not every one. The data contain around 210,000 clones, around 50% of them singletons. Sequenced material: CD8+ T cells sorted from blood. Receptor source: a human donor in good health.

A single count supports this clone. This CDR3 is CASSVGVGEELFF. CDR3 in DNA: TGTGCCAGCAGCGTAGGAGTTGGGGAGGAACTGTTTTTT. J is TRBJ1-4 and V is TRBV9, with D uncertain. Germline V gene sequence: CDR1 SGDLS, CDR2 YYNGEE. This CDR3 is built from 13 residues. V was trimmed by 0 bases and J by 12 bases, leaving 12 bases between them.

The CDR3 region has the DNA TGTGCCAGCAGCTTAAGTGGGGGGACCACATCCTACGAGCAGTACTTC. Amino acids: CASSLSGGTTSYEQYF. This chain links TRBV7-2 with TRBJ2-7, with D perhaps TRBD2 (6 bases). The V and J ends lost 2 bases and 1 base respectively, with 15 bases between them. The CDR3 runs 16 residues. Germline CDR1 SGHTA, CDR2 FQGNSA.

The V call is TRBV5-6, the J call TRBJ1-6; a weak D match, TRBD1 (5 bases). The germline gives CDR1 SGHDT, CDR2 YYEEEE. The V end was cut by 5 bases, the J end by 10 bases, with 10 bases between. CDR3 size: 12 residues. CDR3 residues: CASSSGTSPLHF. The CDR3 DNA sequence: TGTGCCAGCAGTTCAGGGACCTCACCCCTCCACTTT.

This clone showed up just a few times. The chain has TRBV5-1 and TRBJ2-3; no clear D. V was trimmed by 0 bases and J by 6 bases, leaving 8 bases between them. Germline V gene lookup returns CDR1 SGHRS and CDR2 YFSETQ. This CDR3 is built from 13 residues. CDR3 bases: TGCGCCAGCAGCTTGGGCGTGGCGGATACGCAGTATTTT. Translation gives CASSLGVADTQYF.

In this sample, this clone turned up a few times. This CDR3 is CASLGAGGPKTQYF. The CDR3 DNA reads as TGTGCCAGCCTCGGGGCGGGGGGGCCGAAGACCCAGTACTTC. The chain uses TRBV7-9 and TRBJ2-5; TRBD2 agrees at 9 bases. This CDR3 comprises 14 residues. V lost 8 bases and J lost 6; bases outside the gene matches: 10. CDR1 is SEHNR, CDR2 FQNEAQ, per germline (reference sequence).

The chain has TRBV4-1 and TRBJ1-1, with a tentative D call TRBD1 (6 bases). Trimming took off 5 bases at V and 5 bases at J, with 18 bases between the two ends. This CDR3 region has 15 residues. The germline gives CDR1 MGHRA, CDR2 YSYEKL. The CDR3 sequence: CASSGRWGGETEAFF. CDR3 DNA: TGCGCCAGCAGCGGAAGGTGGGGGGGCGAAACTGAAGCTTTCTTT.

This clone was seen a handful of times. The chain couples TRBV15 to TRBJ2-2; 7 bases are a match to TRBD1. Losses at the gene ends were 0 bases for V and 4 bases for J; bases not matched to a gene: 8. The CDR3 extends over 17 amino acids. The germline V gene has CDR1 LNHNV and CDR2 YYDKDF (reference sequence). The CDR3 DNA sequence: TGTGCCACCAGCAGAGATAGAGTGACAGGGCCCACCGGGGAGCTGTTTTTT. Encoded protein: CATSRDRVTGPTGELFF.

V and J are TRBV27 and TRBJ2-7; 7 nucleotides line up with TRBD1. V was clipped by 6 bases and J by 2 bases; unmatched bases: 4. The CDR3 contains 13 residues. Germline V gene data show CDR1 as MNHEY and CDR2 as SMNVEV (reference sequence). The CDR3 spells CASRVTGAYEQYF. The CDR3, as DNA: TGTGCCAGCAGGGTAACAGGGGCCTACGAGCAGTACTTC.

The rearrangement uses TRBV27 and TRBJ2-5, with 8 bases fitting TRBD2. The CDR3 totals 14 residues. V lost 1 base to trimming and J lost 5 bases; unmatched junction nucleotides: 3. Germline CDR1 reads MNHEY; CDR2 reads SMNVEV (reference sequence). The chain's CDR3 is CASSLFPGGETQYF. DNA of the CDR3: TGTGCCAGCAGTTTATTCCCGGGGGGGGAGACCCAGTACTTC.

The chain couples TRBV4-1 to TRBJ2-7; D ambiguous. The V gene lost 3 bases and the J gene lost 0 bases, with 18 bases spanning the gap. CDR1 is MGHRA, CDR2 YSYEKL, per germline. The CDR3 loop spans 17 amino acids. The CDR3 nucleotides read TGCGCCAGCAGCCAGCCCCCTGGGCTGGGGAACTCCTACGAGCAGTACTTC. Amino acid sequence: CASSQPPGLGNSYEQYF.